These T cell receptor beta chains were read from a single sample in a study of T cells in localized non-small cell lung cancer. Some clones are missing from TCRdb's copy, which holds only in-frame ones; the method was immunoSEQ multiplex PCR. The data contain 25,000 to 35,000 clones, 80% to 85% of them singletons. Sequencing was performed on peripheral blood mononuclear cells, taken before any cancer treatment. Source of these receptors: a man between 40 and 75 years old with stage III lung adenocarcinoma. Both conserved end residues are part of each CDR3. Fields, in order: clone size, V gene, D gene, J gene, CDR3 DNA, CDR3 protein. The D gene is left open where the match is weak. The size of a clone is reported for some rows only, either as once, few or many, or as a class for expanded clones.

clone size: NA
V gene: TRBV27
D gene: NA
J gene: TRBJ1-4
CDR3 DNA: TGTGCCAGCAGTTCCCCTAGTTTGGGTAATGAAAAACTGTTTTTT
CDR3 protein: CASSSPSLGNEKLFF

clone size: NA
V gene: TRBV9
D gene: NA
J gene: TRBJ2-1
CDR3 DNA: TGTGCCAGCACCTCTTCTGGGACACAGAGGTACGATGAGCAGTTCTTC
CDR3 protein: CASTSSGTQRYDEQFF

clone size: once
V gene: TRBV28
D gene: NA
J gene: TRBJ2-1
CDR3 DNA: TGTGCCAGCAGTCAACGGGTGGTCAATGAGCAGTTCTTC
CDR3 protein: CASSQRVVNEQFF

clone size: NA
V gene: TRBV5-4
D gene: TRBD2
J gene: TRBJ2-1
CDR3 DNA: TGTGCCAGCAGCAAGGGTCTAGCGGGATCGACCTACAATGAGCAGTTCTTC
CDR3 protein: CASSKGLAGSTYNEQFF

clone size: NA
V gene: TRBV7-9
D gene: NA
J gene: TRBJ1-6
CDR3 DNA: TGTGCCAGCAGCTTTGGGTCGGAGCGGGCCTATAATTCACCCCTCCACTTT
CDR3 protein: CASSFGSERAYNSPLHF

clone size: NA
V gene: TRBV4-1
D gene: TRBD1
J gene: TRBJ1-1
CDR3 DNA: TGCGCCAGCAGCCGGCCGAAGACAGGGACCCTCCACACTGAAGCTTTCTTT
CDR3 protein: CASSRPKTGTLHTEAFF

clone size: once
V gene: TRBV5-4
D gene: TRBD2
J gene: TRBJ2-3
CDR3 DNA: TGTGCCAGCAGCTTGGATGCTAGCGGTACGCAGTATTTT
CDR3 protein: CASSLDASGTQYF

clone size: NA
V gene: TRBV29-1
D gene: TRBD1
J gene: TRBJ1-4
CDR3 DNA: TGCAGCGTTGGACAGGGTCCGGAAAAACTGTTTTTT
CDR3 protein: CSVGQGPEKLFF

clone size: NA
V gene: TRBV28
D gene: TRBD2
J gene: TRBJ2-5
CDR3 DNA: TGTGCCAGCAGTAAGAGGCTCGGGACTAGCCAAGAGACCCAGTACTTC
CDR3 protein: CASSKRLGTSQETQYF

clone size: NA
V gene: TRBV27
D gene: TRBD1
J gene: TRBJ2-3
CDR3 DNA: TGTGCCAGCAGTCTCCGGACAGGGTCTGGAGATACGCAGTATTTT
CDR3 protein: CASSLRTGSGDTQYF

clone size: NA
V gene: TRBV9
D gene: NA
J gene: TRBJ2-3
CDR3 DNA: TGTGCCAGCAGCACCAGACAGGACAGCACAGATACGCAGTATTTT
CDR3 protein: CASSTRQDSTDTQYF

clone size: NA
V gene: TRBV27
D gene: NA
J gene: TRBJ2-2
CDR3 DNA: TGTGCCAGCAGTCGCCTAGGCCTGTCTGGAGGAACCGGGGAGCTGTTTTTT
CDR3 protein: CASSRLGLSGGTGELFF

clone size: NA
V gene: TRBV6-5
D gene: TRBD2
J gene: TRBJ2-3
CDR3 DNA: TGTGCCAGCAGCCCCCTAGCGGGGGCTCGTCGGGTCTTTTTT
CDR3 protein: CASSPLAGARRVFF

clone size: once
V gene: TRBV5-1
D gene: TRBD2
J gene: TRBJ2-3
CDR3 DNA: TGCGCCAGCCGAATCGTGGGGGGGTCCACAGATACGCAGTATTTT
CDR3 protein: CASRIVGGSTDTQYF

clone size: once
V gene: TRBV15
D gene: NA
J gene: TRBJ1-2
CDR3 DNA: TGTGCCACCAGCAGAGATCGGGGACAATATGGCTACACCTTC
CDR3 protein: CATSRDRGQYGYTF

clone size: NA
V gene: TRBV28
D gene: NA
J gene: TRBJ2-5
CDR3 DNA: TGTGCCAGCAGTAAGATCGGGGGCCGTGGTCAAGAGACCCAGTACTTC
CDR3 protein: CASSKIGGRGQETQYF

clone size: NA
V gene: TRBV7-8
D gene: TRBD1
J gene: TRBJ2-5
CDR3 DNA: TGTGCCAGCAGCAATAGGGGGCGCGGAGAGACCCAGTACTTC
CDR3 protein: CASSNRGRGETQYF

clone size: few
V gene: TRBV19
D gene: NA
J gene: TRBJ2-3
CDR3 DNA: TGTGCCAGTAGTATTCGGGAAGGCGTACAGTATTTT
CDR3 protein: CASSIREGVQYF

clone size: NA
V gene: TRBV28
D gene: TRBD1
J gene: TRBJ2-3
CDR3 DNA: TGTGCCAGCAGTTCCGGGACAGTGGTCACAGATACGCAGTATTTT
CDR3 protein: CASSSGTVVTDTQYF

clone size: NA
V gene: TRBV18
D gene: NA
J gene: TRBJ1-1
CDR3 DNA: TGTGCCAGCTCACCACTTATTAGGACTGAAGCTTTCTTT
CDR3 protein: CASSPLIRTEAFF

clone size: NA
V gene: TRBV5-1
D gene: TRBD2
J gene: TRBJ2-5
CDR3 DNA: TGCGCCAGCAGCTTAACCGGGACTAGCGGGCGGGGGGCCCAGTACTTC
CDR3 protein: CASSLTGTSGRGAQYF

clone size: NA
V gene: TRBV30
D gene: NA
J gene: TRBJ2-1
CDR3 DNA: TGTGCCTGGAGTGTACGAGGGTACAATGAGCAGTTCTTC
CDR3 protein: CAWSVRGYNEQFF

clone size: NA
V gene: TRBV7-9
D gene: NA
J gene: TRBJ1-2
CDR3 DNA: TGTGCCAGCAGCACTACCGGGGGGATGGGCTACACCTTC
CDR3 protein: CASSTTGGMGYTF

clone size: NA
V gene: TRBV27
D gene: NA
J gene: TRBJ1-5
CDR3 DNA: TGTGCCAGCAGTCTCCAAGGGGGGAATCAGCCCCAGCATTTT
CDR3 protein: CASSLQGGNQPQHF

clone size: NA
V gene: TRBV18
D gene: NA
J gene: TRBJ2-6
CDR3 DNA: TGTGCCAGCTCACCACCGGTCTATTGGGTTCCTGGGGCCAACGTCCTGACTTTC
CDR3 protein: CASSPPVYWVPGANVLTF

clone size: NA
V gene: TRBV29-1
D gene: NA
J gene: TRBJ2-2
CDR3 DNA: TGCAGCGTTCGTGCATGGATCACCGGGGAGCTGTTTTTT
CDR3 protein: CSVRAWITGELFF

clone size: NA
V gene: TRBV27
D gene: NA
J gene: TRBJ2-7
CDR3 DNA: TGTGCCAGCAGTTTTCTTGGCTGGGGGACGGTCACCTACGAGCAGTACTTC
CDR3 protein: CASSFLGWGTVTYEQYF

clone size: NA
V gene: TRBV28
D gene: TRBD1
J gene: TRBJ1-3
CDR3 DNA: TGTGCCAGCAGCCCGGGACAGATCCCCTCTGGAAACACCATATATTTT
CDR3 protein: CASSPGQIPSGNTIYF

clone size: NA
V gene: TRBV7-2
D gene: NA
J gene: TRBJ2-5
CDR3 DNA: TGTGCCAGCAGCTCCCCCCATTGGGAAGAGACCCAGTACTTC
CDR3 protein: CASSSPHWEETQYF

clone size: NA
V gene: TRBV30
D gene: NA
J gene: TRBJ1-5
CDR3 DNA: TGTGCCTGGAGTGAGGACAGCCGGCGGCAGTCCCAGCATTTT
CDR3 protein: CAWSEDSRRQSQHF

clone size: NA
V gene: TRBV15
D gene: NA
J gene: TRBJ2-1
CDR3 DNA: TGTGCCACCAGCCGCTCCTTGCTTCGGTCTAGCTCCTACAATGAGCAGTTCTTC
CDR3 protein: CATSRSLLRSSSYNEQFF

clone size: few
V gene: TRBV10-3
D gene: NA
J gene: TRBJ1-2
CDR3 DNA: TGTGCCATCAGTGAAAGCGGTGGAGCCCTGACCTTC
CDR3 protein: CAISESGGALTF

clone size: NA
V gene: TRBV5-1
D gene: NA
J gene: TRBJ2-2
CDR3 DNA: TGCGCCAGCAGGGACAACCCGAACACCGGGGAGCTGTTTTTT
CDR3 protein: CASRDNPNTGELFF

clone size: NA
V gene: TRBV7-8
D gene: TRBD1
J gene: TRBJ1-3
CDR3 DNA: TGTGCCAGCAGCCCGGACAGGGCTCGAAACACCATATATTTT
CDR3 protein: CASSPDRARNTIYF

clone size: NA
V gene: TRBV29-1
D gene: TRBD1
J gene: TRBJ2-1
CDR3 DNA: TGCAGCGTTGATGATGACAGGGGCCACAATGAGCAGTTCTTC
CDR3 protein: CSVDDDRGHNEQFF

clone size: NA
V gene: TRBV5-1
D gene: NA
J gene: TRBJ2-4
CDR3 DNA: TGCGCCAGCCGGGATCCCGGGGCGGAGAACATTCAGTACTTC
CDR3 protein: CASRDPGAENIQYF

clone size: NA
V gene: TRBV12-5
D gene: NA
J gene: TRBJ1-1
CDR3 DNA: TGTGCTAGTGGTGGAGGGACGAATATTGAAGCTTTCTTT
CDR3 protein: CASGGGTNIEAFF

clone size: few
V gene: TRBV6-1
D gene: TRBD1
J gene: TRBJ1-5
CDR3 DNA: TGTGCCAGCAGTGAACGGACAGGGGGACAGCCCCAGCATTTT
CDR3 protein: CASSERTGGQPQHF

clone size: NA
V gene: TRBV19
D gene: TRBD1
J gene: TRBJ1-5
CDR3 DNA: TGTGCCAGTAGTATGGGGGACAGGGGTCGCAATCAGCCCCAGCATTTT
CDR3 protein: CASSMGDRGRNQPQHF

clone size: NA
V gene: TRBV2
D gene: NA
J gene: TRBJ2-5
CDR3 DNA: TGTGCCAGCAGGGGACCCACAGAGACCCAGTACTTC
CDR3 protein: CASRGPTETQYF

clone size: NA
V gene: TRBV11-1
D gene: TRBD2
J gene: TRBJ2-1
CDR3 DNA: TGTGCCAGCAGCGATAGGACTAGCGGGAGGGCCAATGAGCAGTTCTTC
CDR3 protein: CASSDRTSGRANEQFF

clone size: NA
V gene: TRBV11-1
D gene: TRBD2
J gene: TRBJ2-5
CDR3 DNA: TGTGCCAGCAGCTTAGCGATGGGGGGGGAGACCCAGTACTTC
CDR3 protein: CASSLAMGGETQYF

clone size: NA
V gene: TRBV29-1
D gene: NA
J gene: TRBJ1-2
CDR3 DNA: TGCAGCGTTGTGGCCGGGGGAAGGGGAGTTGGCTACACCTTC
CDR3 protein: CSVVAGGRGVGYTF

clone size: NA
V gene: TRBV14
D gene: NA
J gene: TRBJ2-4
CDR3 DNA: TGTGCCAGCAGGTTCCAGGGGTCAAACATTCAGTACTTC
CDR3 protein: CASRFQGSNIQYF

clone size: NA
V gene: TRBV6-1
D gene: NA
J gene: TRBJ1-6
CDR3 DNA: TGTGCCAGCAGTGAAGAGGGGGGGCCCTATAATTCACCCCTCCACTTT
CDR3 protein: CASSEEGGPYNSPLHF

clone size: NA
V gene: TRBV4-2
D gene: NA
J gene: TRBJ2-3
CDR3 DNA: TGTGCCAGCAGACTCGGACAGGGAGGGGGATCCACAGATACGCAGTATTTT
CDR3 protein: CASRLGQGGGSTDTQYF

clone size: NA
V gene: TRBV15
D gene: NA
J gene: TRBJ1-5
CDR3 DNA: TGTGCCACCAGCATGACAGTATATAGCAATCAGCCCCAGCATTTT
CDR3 protein: CATSMTVYSNQPQHF

clone size: once
V gene: TRBV19
D gene: TRBD1
J gene: TRBJ2-4
CDR3 DNA: TGTGCCAGTAGCAGCCGGGGGACAGGGAAAAAAAACATTCAGTACTTC
CDR3 protein: CASSSRGTGKKNIQYF

clone size: NA
V gene: TRBV5-8
D gene: NA
J gene: TRBJ2-7
CDR3 DNA: TGTGCCAGCAGCTATCCCGGGACCGCAACCTACGAGCAGTACTTC
CDR3 protein: CASSYPGTATYEQYF

clone size: NA
V gene: TRBV28
D gene: NA
J gene: TRBJ1-5
CDR3 DNA: TGTGCCAGCACCGCCGGTGGGGGCGCGGGTAATCAGCCCCAGCATTTT
CDR3 protein: CASTAGGGAGNQPQHF

clone size: few
V gene: TRBV6-1
D gene: TRBD1
J gene: TRBJ1-2
CDR3 DNA: TGTGCCAGCAGTGAGACAGGGTATGGCTACACCTTC
CDR3 protein: CASSETGYGYTF

clone size: NA
V gene: TRBV11-1
D gene: NA
J gene: TRBJ1-3
CDR3 DNA: TGTGCCAGCAGCTCCGGGGCGCTCGGTGGAAACACCATATATTTT
CDR3 protein: CASSSGALGGNTIYF